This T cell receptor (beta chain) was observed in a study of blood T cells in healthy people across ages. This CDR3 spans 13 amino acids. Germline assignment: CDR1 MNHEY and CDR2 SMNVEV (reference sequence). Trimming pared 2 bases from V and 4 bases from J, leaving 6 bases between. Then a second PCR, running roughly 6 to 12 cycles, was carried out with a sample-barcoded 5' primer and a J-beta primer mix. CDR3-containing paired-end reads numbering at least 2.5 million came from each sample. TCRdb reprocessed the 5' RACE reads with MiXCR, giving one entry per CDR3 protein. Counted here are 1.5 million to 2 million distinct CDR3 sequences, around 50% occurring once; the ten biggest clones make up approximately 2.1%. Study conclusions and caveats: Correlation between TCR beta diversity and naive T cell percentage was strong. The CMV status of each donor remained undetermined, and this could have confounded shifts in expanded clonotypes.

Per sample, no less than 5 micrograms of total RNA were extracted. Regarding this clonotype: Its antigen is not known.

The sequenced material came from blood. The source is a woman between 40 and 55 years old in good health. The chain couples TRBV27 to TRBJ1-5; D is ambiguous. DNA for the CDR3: TGTGCCAGCAGTTTAAGTCATAATCAGCCCCAGCATTTT. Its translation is CASSLSHNQPQHF.